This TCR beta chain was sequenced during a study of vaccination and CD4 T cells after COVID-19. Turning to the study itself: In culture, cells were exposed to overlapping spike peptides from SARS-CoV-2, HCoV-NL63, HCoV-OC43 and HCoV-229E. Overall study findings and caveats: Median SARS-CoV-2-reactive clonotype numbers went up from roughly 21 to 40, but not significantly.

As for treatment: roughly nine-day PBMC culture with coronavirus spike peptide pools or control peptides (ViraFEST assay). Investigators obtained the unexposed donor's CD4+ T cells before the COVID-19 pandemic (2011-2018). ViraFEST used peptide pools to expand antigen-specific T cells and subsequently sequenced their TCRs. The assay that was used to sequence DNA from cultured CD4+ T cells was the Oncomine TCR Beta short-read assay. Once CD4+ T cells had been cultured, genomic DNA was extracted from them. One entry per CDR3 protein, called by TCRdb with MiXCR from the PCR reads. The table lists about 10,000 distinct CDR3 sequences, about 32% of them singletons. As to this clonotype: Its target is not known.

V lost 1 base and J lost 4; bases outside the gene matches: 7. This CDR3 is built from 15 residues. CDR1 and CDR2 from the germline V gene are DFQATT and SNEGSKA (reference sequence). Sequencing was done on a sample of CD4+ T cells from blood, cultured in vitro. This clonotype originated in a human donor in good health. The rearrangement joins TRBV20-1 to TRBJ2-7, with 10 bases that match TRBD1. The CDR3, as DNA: TGCAGTGCTAGAGGTCGTAGGACAGGGGGTTACGAGCAGTACTTC. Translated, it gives CSARGRRTGGYEQYF.